This entry lists 26 T cell receptor beta chains sequenced from one sample in a study of T cells after yellow fever vaccination. TCRdb itself ran the 5' RACE reads through MiXCR, one entry per CDR3 protein. This table holds 500,000 to 550,000 distinct CDR3 sequences, around a fifth found once. This specimen was PBMCs, taken approximately 22 days after the first yellow fever vaccination. All receptors come from a young man who received the YFV17D yellow fever vaccine.

This clonotype was recorded a few times. This chain connects TRBV6-2 or TRBV6-3 to TRBJ2-5; a weak D match, TRBD1 (6 bases). CDR1 is MNHEY, CDR2 SVGEGT, per germline. The CDR3 sequence is 16 residues long. The V end was cut by 6 bases, the J end by 2 bases, with 19 bases between. CDR3 sequence reads: CASSPRPGAPQETQYF. The CDR3 coding sequence is TGTGCCAGCAGCCCCCGGCCAGGGGCCCCACAAGAGACCCAGTACTTC.

This clonotype has more than one count but fewer than ten. CDR3 sequence (DNA): TGCGCCAGCAGCTTGGAGACAGAGAACTATGGCTACACCTTC. Its protein is CASSLETENYGYTF. V is TRBV5-1 and J is TRBJ1-2; TRBD1 might be the D (5 bases). The CDR3 covers 14 residues. V shed 0 bases and J shed 2 bases, with 8 bases lying between them. CDR1 SGHRS and CDR2 YFSETQ come from the germline V gene.

This clonotype was seen more than once but under ten times. The V and J genes are TRBV5-1 and TRBJ1-1; TRBD1 matches at 11 bases. This CDR3 spans 17 amino acids. The V and J ends lost 5 bases and 2 bases, in that order; junction bases with no gene match: 11. The germline CDR1 and CDR2 sequences are SGHRS and YFSETQ. The DNA of the CDR3 is TGCGCCAGCAGGAGGGTGGACAGGGGGCTGATAAACACTGAAGCTTTCTTT. As protein: CASRRVDRGLINTEAFF.

This sequence joins TRBV5-1 and TRBJ2-7; weak D call: TRBD1 (5 bases). The germline gives CDR1 SGHRS, CDR2 YFSETQ. Trimming removed 0 bases at V and 2 bases at J, with 12 bases between. The CDR3 has 15 residues. The CDR3 coding sequence is TGCGCCAGCAGCTTGGCCGCAGGGTATACCTACGAGCAGTACTTC. Its protein is CASSLAAGYTYEQYF.

The V call is TRBV30, the J call TRBJ1-2; TRBD1 aligns across 7 bases. The germline CDR1 and CDR2 sequences are GTSNPN and SVGIG (reference sequence). V lost 1 base and J lost 5; bases outside the gene matches: 10. The CDR3 totals 15 residues. This CDR3 is CAWSGAGGLWYGYTF. In DNA form, the CDR3 reads TGTGCCTGGAGTGGGGCAGGGGGATTATGGTATGGCTACACCTTC. The full variable domain, in which reference TRBV30 and TRBJ1-2 provide the parts outside the CDR3, is SQTIHQWPATLVQPVGSPLSLECTVEGTSNPNLYWYRQAAGRGLQLLFYSVGIGQISSEVPQNLSASRPQDRQFILSSKKLLLSDSGFYLCAWSGAGGLWYGYTFGSGTRLTVV.

The rearrangement uses TRBV7-3 and TRBJ1-1; TRBD1 might be the D (5 bases). This CDR3 has 15 residues. Looked up from germline, CDR1 is SGHTA and CDR2 is FQGTGA. V lost 2 bases to trimming and J lost 2 bases, with 12 bases between them. CDR3 sequence (DNA): TGTGCCAGCAGCTTATTCCCTGACAGAAACACTGAAGCTTTCTTT. Residues: CASSLFPDRNTEAFF. Combining the CDR3 with reference TRBV7-3 and TRBJ1-1 gives the whole variable domain GAGVSQTPSNKVTEKGKYVELRCDPISGHTALYWYRQSLGQGPEFLIYFQGTGAADDSGLPNDRFFAVRPEGSVSTLKIQRTERGDSAVYLCASSLFPDRNTEAFFGQGTRLTVV.

The chain links TRBV4-2 to TRBJ2-3, with 9 bases matching TRBD2. Per germline, CDR1 LGHNA and CDR2 YNFKEQ. The V segment lost 4 bases and the J segment 2 bases; nucleotides outside the gene matches: 16. CDR3 length equals 19 residues. CDR3 DNA sequence: TGTGCCAGCAGCCCCTGGGGCGGGGGGGTCCCCTCCTCCACAGATACGCAGTATTTT. Protein: CASSPWGGGVPSSTDTQYF.

The chain uses TRBV5-1 and TRBJ1-6; no clear D. CDR1 SGHRS and CDR2 YFSETQ come from the germline V gene. Trimming left V 7 bases short and J 9 bases short, with 17 bases between. This CDR3 comprises 14 residues. The CDR3, as DNA: TGCGCCAGCGCCATCCCGGGGATGGGTTCACCCCTCCACTTT. Amino acids: CASAIPGMGSPLHF.

The sample holds a few counts of this clonotype. The chain recombines TRBV10-3 with TRBJ2-6; D is uncertain. The CDR3 length is 14 residues. V lost 6 bases, J lost 2 bases, and 8 bases lay in between. Germline CDR1 is ENHRY and CDR2 is SYGVKD. CDR3 in DNA: TGTGCCATCAGGGAAAATACTGGGGCCAACGTCCTGACTTTC. Protein: CAIRENTGANVLTF.

J is TRBJ1-5 and V is TRBV12-3 or TRBV12-4; no definite D call. Trimming stripped 6 bases from V and 0 bases from J, with 12 bases between. The CDR3 contains 15 residues. The CDR3 here is CASRAGQISNQPQHF. CDR3 DNA: TGTGCCAGCAGGGCTGGGCAGATTAGCAATCAGCCCCAGCATTTT.

This clonotype showed up just a few times. The V and J genes are TRBV4-2 and TRBJ2-2, with D unresolved. The CDR3 is 16 residues long. Deletions cut 0 bases from V and 5 bases from J, with 13 bases between. Germline loops: CDR1 LGHNA, CDR2 YNFKEQ. CDR3 sequence: CASSQESGLTTGELFF. The CDR3 DNA reads as TGTGCCAGCAGCCAAGAATCGGGCCTGACTACCGGGGAGCTGTTTTTT.

The CDR3 coding sequence is TGTGCCAGCAGCTATAGCGGGGTCTCTAGCTCCTACAATGAGCAGTTCTTC. Amino acid sequence: CASSYSGVSSSYNEQFF. The chain carries TRBV12-3 or TRBV12-4 and TRBJ2-1, with 8 bases that match TRBD2. The ends lost 6 bases at V and 0 bases at J; junction bases unmatched: 10. CDR3 size: 17 residues.

The CDR3 loop is CASQAGGGLVQPQHF. Here the CDR3 DNA reads TGTGCCAGCCAGGCAGGGGGTGGGTTGGTTCAGCCCCAGCATTTT. J is TRBJ1-5 and V is TRBV6-1; 7 bases are a match to TRBD1. This CDR3 contains 15 residues. V lost 8 bases and J lost 6; bases outside the gene matches: 13. Germline V gene sequence: CDR1 MNHNS, CDR2 SASEGT.

V usage is TRBV7-2 and J usage is TRBJ2-5; D gene unclear. The CDR3 length is 13 residues. Germline values: CDR1 SGHTA, CDR2 FQGNSA. Trimming pared 8 bases from V and 1 base from J, leaving 11 bases between. The CDR3 DNA is TGTGCCAGCGGACCGACCATCCAAGAGACCCAGTACTTC. Its translation: CASGPTIQETQYF.

This clonotype was seen repeatedly, ten times or more. The chain couples TRBV9 to TRBJ2-7, with D unresolved. The germline V and J ends were trimmed by 0 bases and 5 bases, with 15 bases remaining between them. Germline loops: CDR1 SGDLS, CDR2 YYNGEE. This CDR3 is 15 amino acids long. This CDR3 reads CASSVGSVIRDEQYF. DNA for the CDR3: TGTGCCAGCAGCGTAGGTTCCGTTATAAGGGACGAGCAGTACTTC.

V is TRBV20-1 and J is TRBJ2-5; 7 bases fit TRBD2. The CDR3 extends over 12 amino acids. Germline loops: CDR1 DFQATT, CDR2 SNEGSKA (reference sequence). V shed 4 bases and J 4 bases; nucleotides not matched to a gene: 3. The CDR3 DNA reads TGCAGTGCTAACTCGGGGGGAGAGACCCAGTACTTC. It is translated as CSANSGGETQYF.

The chain couples TRBV9 to TRBJ1-2; D is unclear. The ends were cut back, 0 bases at V and 7 bases at J, with 10 bases in the middle. CDR3 size: 13 residues. CDR1 is SGDLS, CDR2 YYNGEE, per germline. The chain's CDR3 is CASSVDSAAGYTF. The DNA for the CDR3 is TGTGCCAGCAGCGTAGACAGTGCCGCTGGCTACACCTTC. Based on the CDR3 plus reference TRBV9 and TRBJ1-2, the full variable domain is DSGVTQTPKHLITATGQRVTLRCSPRSGDLSVYWYQQSLDQGLQFLIQYYNGEERAKGNILERFSAQQFPDLHSELNLSSLELGDSALYFCASSVDSAAGYTFGSGTRLTVV.

In its sample, this clonotype was seen a few times. The V gene is TRBV4-2, the J gene TRBJ2-6; TRBD1 matches at 7 bases. The length of the CDR3 is 18 residues. Germline lookup yields CDR1 LGHNA and CDR2 YNFKEQ. The V gene end was trimmed by 4 bases and the J gene end by 0 bases; junction bases not matched to a gene: 9. CDR3 sequence (DNA): TGTGCCAGCAGCCCCCTGGACAGGCCAGACTCTGGGGCCAACGTCCTGACTTTC. As protein: CASSPLDRPDSGANVLTF.

The chain links TRBV4-3 to TRBJ2-1, with D possibly TRBD2 on 6 matching bases. CDR1 is LGHNA and CDR2 is YSLEER in the germline V gene. The CDR3 runs to 13 residues. Trimming took 4 bases from V and 6 from J, leaving 10 bases between them. The CDR3 region is CASSPPEGNEQFF. The CDR3 DNA reads as TGCGCCAGCAGCCCCCCGGAGGGCAATGAGCAGTTCTTC.

The rearrangement joins TRBV25-1 to TRBJ1-6, with D unresolved. V was trimmed by 0 bases and J by 5 bases, leaving 8 bases between them. Germline V CDR1 and CDR2: MGHDK, SYGVNS. CDR3 length: 15 residues. Written as DNA, the CDR3 is TGTGCCAGCAGTGAATATCCAGTTAATAATTCACCCCTCCACTTT. Encoded protein: CASSEYPVNNSPLHF.

This clonotype came up a few times. Here the CDR3 DNA reads TGTGCCATCAGTGGGGGAGACAGGGGAGATGAAAAACTGTTTTTT. Translation: CAISGGDRGDEKLFF. The V and J genes are TRBV10-3 and TRBJ1-4, with TRBD1 identical over 8 bases. The CDR3 is made up of 15 amino acids. Looked up from germline, CDR1 is ENHRY and CDR2 is SYGVKD. The J segment lost 6 bases and the V segment lost 4 bases, leaving 7 bases of the junction unmatched.

The rearrangement joins TRBV6-1 to TRBJ1-2, with D hard to call. The CDR3 is 14 residues long. V lost 5 bases and J 0 bases, leaving 10 bases between the germline ends. Germline values: CDR1 MNHNS, CDR2 SASEGT. In DNA, the CDR3 is TGTGCCAGCAGTAGGGCTTCTACTAACTATGGCTACACCTTC. The encoded protein is CASSRASTNYGYTF.

This clonotype was seen a few times. CDR3 residues: CASSQDKASGGASSGDTQYF. The CDR3 DNA sequence: TGCGCCAGCAGCCAAGATAAGGCTAGCGGGGGGGCTAGCAGTGGAGATACGCAGTATTTT. This chain joins TRBV4-3 and TRBJ2-3; 12 bases are a match to TRBD2. This CDR3 spans 20 amino acids. The ends lost 0 bases at V and 5 bases at J; junction bases unmatched: 15. Germline V gives CDR1 LGHNA, CDR2 YSLEER.

This clonotype was found once. A junction boundary mismatches the germline segment, possibly from a read error. The chain links TRBV7-6 to TRBJ1-2, with TRBD1 as a possible D gene (5 bases). The CDR3 length is 15 residues. CDR1 and CDR2 from the germline V gene are SGHVS and FNYEAQ. In nucleotides, the CDR3 is TGTGCCAGCAGATCTTTTTGGGACTCTAACGATGGCTACACCTTC. It yields the protein CASRSFWDSNDGYTF. Full variable domain (remainder filled in from reference TRBV7-6 and TRBJ1-2): GAGVSQSPRYKVTKRGQDVALRCDPISGHVSLYWYRQALGQGPEFLTYFNYEAQQDKSGLPNDRFSAERPEGSISTLTIQRTEQRDSAMYRCASRSFWDSNDGYTFGSGTRLTVV.

The CDR3 DNA sequence: TGTGCCAGCAGCCACCCACCTTTAGCGGGGGGCACAGATACGCAGTATTTT. Translating gives CASSHPPLAGGTDTQYF. V gene TRBV7-9 combines with J gene TRBJ2-3; 9 bases align to TRBD2. Germline V gene lookup returns CDR1 SEHNR and CDR2 FQNEAQ (reference sequence). This CDR3 region has 17 residues. After removal of 5 bases from V and 1 base from J, the junction contained 10 bases not matched to a gene.

The chain carries TRBV4-3 and TRBJ1-2, with D perhaps TRBD1 (5 bases). This CDR3 has 16 amino acids. From germline, CDR1 is LGHNA and CDR2 YSLEER. V shed 4 bases and J shed 6 bases, with 21 bases lying between them. This CDR3 is CASSRAARGSPDGYTF. CDR3 bases: TGCGCCAGCAGCCGGGCCGCGAGGGGAAGCCCCGATGGCTACACCTTC.